This T cell receptor (beta chain) is drawn from a study of T cell repertoires in cytomegalovirus infection (dated by TCRdb to between 2018 and 2020). Background on the whole study: Donor HLA type was relevant to the analysis, because carriage of CMV infection together with the matching HLA type was indicated by public TCR beta signatures.

The CDR3, from cysteine to phenylalanine, totals 15 residues. Kept here is only the CDR3 DNA, which spans 45 bases and is read in frame from base 1. Trimmed from V: 6 bases; trimmed from J: 2 bases; junction bases lacking a gene match: 6. Comment on this clonotype: This receptor's antigen is unknown. Base quality data are lacking; no much larger clone is found one base away.

Overall study results and their limits: The ex vivo response was dominated by HLA-C-restricted CMV-specific TCR beta clonotypes, and the single most frequent clonotype in two of eight donors was supplied by these HLA-C-restricted clonotypes. Cumulative frequency of public TCR beta family members discriminated carriers of CMV infection plus the relevant HLA type in this cohort and an independent approximately 360-donor cohort.

TCRdb names Illumina HiSeq 1500 as the instrument used. Through fastp at Q25 and MiXCR, TCRdb rebuilt clones from the public reads, retaining in-frame beta chains. CDR3 protein duplicates are merged, each entry listing the most common genes and DNA. This sample holds around 740,000 distinct CDR3 sequences; approximately 40% were observed only once. The ten largest make up 2.5% to 3.5% of the sample. This receptor was obtained from a human donor in good health (CMV status not recorded). Some clones in this sample may be carry-over from other donors' samples. The chain was built from TRBV12-3 or TRBV12-4 and TRBJ2-1, with 8 bases aligning to TRBD2. Sequencing was carried out using PBMCs. The sequenced DNA: TGTGCCAGCAGACCCGGACTAGCCACCTACAATGAGCAGTTCTTC. It translates to CASRPGLATYNEQFF.